These 22 T cell receptor beta chains originate from one sample sequenced in a study of shared clonotypes between healthy human individuals. Profiling relied on immunoSEQ multiplex PCR, and the TCRdb table lists in-frame clones only, not all of them. The sample lists 2 million to 2.5 million clones, 85% to 95% occurring once. Sequenced material: naive CD4+ T cells from PBMCs. Subset of the sample: CD45RA+ positively selected. These receptors came from a man younger than 30 in good health. Some clones in this sample may be carry-over from other donors' samples.

The chain uses TRBV7-9 and TRBJ2-5, with 8 bases identical to TRBD2. Germline V CDR1 and CDR2: SEHNR, FQNEAQ (reference sequence). V lost 2 bases to trimming and J lost 5 bases; unmatched junction nucleotides: 7. The CDR3 totals 15 residues. The CDR3 region has the DNA TGTGCCAGCAGCTTATCGGCGGGAGGCGGTGAGACCCAGTACTTC. It translates to CASSLSAGGGETQYF. The whole variable domain, remainder taken from reference TRBV7-9 and TRBJ2-5, is DTGVSQNPRHKITKRGQNVTFRCDPISEHNRLYWYRQTLGQGPEFLTYFQNEAQLEKSRLLSDRFSAERPKGSFSTLEIQRTEQGDSAMYLCASSLSAGGGETQYFGPGTRLLVL.

V usage is TRBV6-7 and J usage is TRBJ1-4; D is perhaps TRBD1 (5 bases). TRBV6-7 is given ORF status, its function remaining uncertain. The CDR3 has 16 amino acids. V lost 5 bases, J lost 8 bases, and 21 bases lay in between. CDR3 bases: TGTGCCAGCAGTCCCCGGACCTGGCGGGGGAGCGAAAAACTGTTTTTT. Translated, it gives CASSPRTWRGSEKLFF.

J is TRBJ1-1 and V is TRBV5-1; D gene unclear. V lost 0 bases, J lost 6 bases, and 15 bases lay in between. Germline V lookup: CDR1 SGHRS, CDR2 YFSETQ. The CDR3 has 15 residues. The CDR3 spells CASSLGFGVRAEAFF. The CDR3 nucleotides are TGCGCCAGCAGCTTGGGGTTCGGCGTCCGGGCTGAAGCTTTCTTT.

This clone was picked up one time. V and J are TRBV7-2 and TRBJ2-1, with D perhaps matching TRBD1 or TRBD2 (5 bases each). This CDR3 has 15 amino acids. CDR1 and CDR2 (germline): SGHTA, FQGNSA. Between the trimmed V and J ends, which lost 5 bases and 5 bases, there was a span of 16 bases. CDR3: CASSPSRGHHNEQFF. The DNA of the CDR3 is TGTGCCAGCAGCCCTAGTCGGGGCCACCACAATGAGCAGTTCTTC.

The chain links TRBV9 to TRBJ2-7, with 9 bases aligning to TRBD2. The CDR3 has 15 residues. Germline loops: CDR1 SGDLS, CDR2 YYNGEE. Trimming at V came to 0 bases and at J to 5 bases, leaving 6 bases not matched to a gene. The CDR3 sequence is CASSVGIAGAHEQYF. As DNA, the CDR3 is TGTGCCAGCAGCGTAGGTATAGCGGGAGCCCACGAGCAGTACTTC.

The chain joins TRBV25-1 to TRBJ2-7; no firm D call. The CDR3 runs 13 residues. The ends were cut back, 2 bases at V and 6 bases at J, with 11 bases in the middle. Germline V gene lookup returns CDR1 MGHDK and CDR2 SYGVNS. The CDR3: CASSEGRAREQYF. Here the CDR3 DNA reads TGTGCCAGCAGTGAAGGCCGGGCCCGCGAGCAGTACTTC.

Notes on this clone: In the same sample, other DNA sequences code for this CDR3. The rearrangement uses TRBV5-1 and TRBJ2-1, with 10 bases identical to TRBD2. This CDR3 has 16 amino acids. The junction had 5 bases not matched to a gene; V was cut back by 4 bases and J by 1 base. Germline assignment: CDR1 SGHRS and CDR2 YFSETQ. CDR3 region: CASSPSSGSSYNEQFF. The CDR3 DNA is TGCGCCAGCAGCCCTTCTAGCGGGAGTTCCTACAATGAGCAGTTCTTC.

The chain recombines TRBV5-1 with TRBJ2-7; 13 nucleotides align to TRBD2. The CDR3 totals 15 residues. CDR1 is SGHRS, CDR2 YFSETQ, per germline. V was clipped by 3 bases and J by 7 bases; unmatched bases: 7. Here the CDR3 reads CASSSAGTSGEEQYF. In nucleotides, the CDR3 is TGCGCCAGCAGCTCCGCCGGGACTAGCGGGGAGGAGCAGTACTTC. Combining the CDR3 with reference TRBV5-1 and TRBJ2-7 gives the whole variable domain KAGVTQTPRYLIKTRGQQVTLSCSPISGHRSVSWYQQTPGQGLQFLFEYFSETQRNKGNFPGRFSGRQFSNSRSEMNVSTLELGDSALYLCASSSAGTSGEEQYFGPGTRLTVT.

The chain joins TRBV25-1 to TRBJ2-7; unclear D gene. Germline CDR1 is MGHDK and CDR2 is SYGVNS. The CDR3 loop spans 11 amino acids. V lost 8 bases, J lost 6 bases, and 11 bases lay in between. The CDR3 region is CASSQGVEQYF. CDR3 coding DNA: TGTGCCAGCTCCCAAGGCGTCGAGCAGTACTTC.

The genes are TRBV7-2 and TRBJ2-1; 7 bases are a match to TRBD2. After removal of 0 bases from V and 8 bases from J, the junction contained 7 bases not matched to a gene. CDR1 is SGHTA and CDR2 is FQGNSA in the germline V gene. CDR3 length: 15 amino acids. CDR3 coding DNA: TGTGCCAGCAGCTTAGCTCTGGGACTAAACGATGAGCAGTTCTTC. Its protein product is CASSLALGLNDEQFF. Looking up the rest from reference TRBV7-2 and TRBJ2-1 gives the full variable domain: GAGVSQSPSNKVTEKGKDVELRCDPISGHTALYWYRQSLGQGLEFLIYFQGNSAPDKSGLPSDRFSAERTGGSVSTLTIQRTQQEDSAVYLCASSLALGLNDEQFFGPGTRLTVL.

In the case of this clone: Within the sample, other DNA sequences also encode this same CDR3. The CDR3 here is CASSPRVTEAFF. DNA for the CDR3: TGTGCCAGCTCACCAAGGGTTACTGAAGCTTTCTTT. V gene TRBV18 combines with J gene TRBJ1-1; D not certain. The CDR3 length is 12 residues. Germline values: CDR1 KGHSH, CDR2 LQKENI. The V end was cut by 2 bases, the J end by 5 bases, with 6 bases between.

J is TRBJ1-4 and V is TRBV5-4, with 11 bases lining up with TRBD1. With V trimmed by 2 bases and J by 7 bases, 4 bases remained unmatched. Germline loops: CDR1 SGHNT, CDR2 YYREEE (reference sequence). This CDR3 spans 15 amino acids. CDR3 sequence reads: CASSFGQGATEKLFF. As DNA, the CDR3 is TGTGCCAGCAGCTTCGGACAGGGGGCGACTGAAAAACTGTTTTTT.

The genes are TRBV5-1 and TRBJ2-7; 10 bases fit TRBD2. The CDR3 runs 14 residues. Germline V gene sequence: CDR1 SGHRS, CDR2 YFSETQ. The ends lost 1 base at V and 6 bases at J; junction bases unmatched: 4. CDR3 protein: CASSLSAGGSEQYF. The CDR3 nucleotides are TGCGCCAGCAGCTTGTCAGCGGGAGGGTCCGAGCAGTACTTC. Full variable domain (rest looked up from reference TRBV5-1 and TRBJ2-7): KAGVTQTPRYLIKTRGQQVTLSCSPISGHRSVSWYQQTPGQGLQFLFEYFSETQRNKGNFPGRFSGRQFSNSRSEMNVSTLELGDSALYLCASSLSAGGSEQYFGPGTRLTVT.

The gene calls are TRBV5-4 and TRBJ2-1; unclear D gene. The CDR3 is 12 residues long. The ends were cut back, 4 bases at V and 9 bases at J, with 11 bases in the middle. In germline, CDR1 is SGHNT, CDR2 YYREEE (reference sequence). The CDR3 reads CASSRPIGEQFF. CDR3 DNA sequence: TGTGCCAGCAGCCGCCCGATAGGTGAGCAGTTCTTC.

The chain employs TRBV5-8 and TRBJ1-1; unclear D gene. From germline, CDR1 is SGHTS and CDR2 YDEGEE. The CDR3 runs 13 residues. The germline V and J ends were trimmed by 1 base and 11 bases, with 15 bases remaining between them. Here the CDR3 reads CASSLTAYDTAFF. The CDR3 DNA sequence: TGTGCCAGCAGCTTGACGGCGTACGATACGGCTTTCTTT.

This chain uses TRBV28 with TRBJ2-1; D gene uncertain. V was pared by 6 bases and J by 9 bases, with 24 bases between. Germline CDR1 is MDHEN and CDR2 is SYDVKM. The CDR3 loop spans 16 amino acids. CDR3 bases: TGTGCCAGCAGCTGGTTAGGCCTCCCGGATCTCGGTGAGCAGTTCTTC. Translating it yields CASSWLGLPDLGEQFF.

The chain uses TRBV27 and TRBJ1-5, with 7 bases identical to TRBD1. After removal of 4 bases from V and 3 bases from J, the junction contained 9 bases not matched to a gene. The CDR3 contains 16 residues. Germline V CDR1 and CDR2: MNHEY, SMNVEV (reference sequence). The chain's CDR3 is CASSSKRDRNNQPQHF. DNA of the CDR3: TGTGCCAGCAGTTCCAAGCGGGACAGAAACAATCAGCCCCAGCATTTT.

This chain links TRBV5-1 with TRBJ1-4, with TRBD1 matching over 9 bases. The CDR3 consists of 15 residues. Germline V gene data show CDR1 as SGHRS and CDR2 as YFSETQ. Germline trimming cut 4 bases from V and 6 bases from J; bases unmatched to any gene: 7. For the CDR3, the DNA is TGCGCCAGCAGCCAATTCACAGGGGGCGATGAAAAACTGTTTTTT. This sequence encodes CASSQFTGGDEKLFF.

V is TRBV11-2 and J is TRBJ2-1; D call uncertain. Germline CDR1 SGHAT, CDR2 FQNNGV. This CDR3 has 15 amino acids. V lost 1 base and J 11 bases, leaving 18 bases between the germline ends. Written as DNA, the CDR3 is TGTGCCAGCAGCTTAGTCCCGGAAGGGATTGGTCAGCAGTTCTTC. Its translation is CASSLVPEGIGQQFF.

The rearrangement links TRBV19 to TRBJ1-1; no reliable D call. Looked up from germline, CDR1 is LNHDA and CDR2 is SQIVND (reference sequence). The CDR3 covers 15 residues. Trimming cost V 7 bases and J 11 bases, with 26 bases left between them. CDR3 protein: CASTPSGRGESRAFF. CDR3 DNA: TGTGCCAGTACCCCTTCCGGGCGAGGCGAAAGTCGGGCTTTCTTT.

The V and J genes are TRBV4-2 and TRBJ2-1; 10 bases line up with TRBD2. Germline V gene lookup returns CDR1 LGHNA and CDR2 YNFKEQ. With V trimmed by 4 bases and J by 4 bases, 13 bases remained unmatched. The CDR3 loop spans 18 amino acids. The chain's CDR3 is CASSPQDLTSGQYNEQFF. In DNA form, the CDR3 reads TGTGCCAGCAGCCCCCAGGACCTGACTAGCGGGCAATACAATGAGCAGTTCTTC.

This clone was detected once. The V gene is TRBV28, the J gene TRBJ2-7; 9 nucleotides match TRBD1. CDR3 length: 13 amino acids. Germline V gene sequence: CDR1 MDHEN, CDR2 SYDVKM. Unmatched junction bases numbered 11, after V lost 10 bases and J lost 7 bases. The DNA for the CDR3 is TGTGCCACCCACCTACAGGGGGCTCGGGAGCAGTACTTC. Translated, it gives CATHLQGAREQYF.